The 8 T cell receptor beta chains listed next were all sequenced from one sample in a study of blood T cell repertoires in COVID-19 (dated by TCRdb to 2020 to 2022). Library prep was done by the immunoSEQ multiplex PCR assay. Imported from immuneACCESS, the table was reduced by TCRdb to in-frame sequences with V and J called. These copies leave out some clones; in studies compared against another copy, an unresolved V gene accounts for under half, and the cause of the remainder is not known. The sample table holds some 15,000 clones, of which around 77% were seen once. The top ten constitute approximately 15% of the sample. Sequenced sample: peripheral blood. All receptors come from a human donor in a cohort sampled during active COVID-19.

The V call is TRBV6-5, the J call TRBJ2-7; 7 positions match TRBD1. CDR3 length: 15 residues. Germline V lookup: CDR1 MNHEY, CDR2 SVGAGI. V dropped 6 bases and J dropped 2; count of bases not matched to a gene: 10. The CDR3 nucleotides are TGTGCCAGCAGCTCCGGGACAGCCAATACCTACGAGCAGTACTTC. This codes for CASSSGTANTYEQYF.

The genes are TRBV9 and TRBJ1-4, with D possibly TRBD1 on 6 matching bases. The CDR3 contains 15 residues. V was trimmed by 5 bases and J by 8 bases, leaving 19 bases between them. CDR1 and CDR2 from the germline V gene are SGDLS and YYNGEE. CDR3 region: CASSTQTGPREKLFF. CDR3 nucleotides: TGTGCCAGCAGTACCCAGACAGGCCCCAGGGAAAAACTGTTTTTT.

This chain links TRBV7-8 with TRBJ2-4; a weak D match, TRBD2 (5 bases). The V gene's germline CDR1 is SGHVS and CDR2 FQNEAQ. Trimming stripped 1 base from V and 8 bases from J, with 27 bases between. The CDR3 covers 19 residues. CDR3 DNA sequence: TGTGCCAGCAGCTTAGTTTCAGGAGGCTCGACCTCATCCACGGACATTCAGTACTTC. Residues: CASSLVSGGSTSSTDIQYF.

This rearrangement joins TRBV7-2 to TRBJ2-3; 13 bases line up with TRBD2. This CDR3 is built from 15 residues. The germline V gene encodes CDR1 SGHTA and CDR2 FQGNSA. J lost 3 bases, V lost 6 bases, and 3 bases had no gene match. This CDR3 is CASSKLAGGTDTQYF. CDR3 nucleotide sequence: TGTGCCAGCAGTAAACTAGCGGGGGGGACAGATACGCAGTATTTT.

V gene TRBV23-1 combines with J gene TRBJ2-3; tentatively, D is TRBD2 (5 bases). TRBV23-1 is designated an ORF whose function remains uncertain. The CDR3 consists of 15 residues. The germline V and J ends were trimmed by 5 bases and 1 base, with 13 bases remaining between them. CDR3 protein: CASSLKPEGTDTQYF. The CDR3 coding sequence is TGCGCCAGCAGTTTAAAACCGGAGGGCACAGATACGCAGTATTTT.

DNA of the CDR3: TGTGCCAGCAGCCCCCGACAGGCGGATGAGCAGTTCTTC. This encodes CASSPRQADEQFF. The chain has TRBV2 and TRBJ2-1, with D perhaps matching TRBD1 (6 bases). The CDR3 contains 13 residues. Germline lookup yields CDR1 SNHLY and CDR2 FYNNEI. Trimming stripped 6 bases from V and 8 bases from J, with 14 bases between.

This clone has more than one count but fewer than ten. This chain joins TRBV11-3 and TRBJ1-5; weak D call: TRBD1 (6 bases). This CDR3 is built from 16 residues. Trimming removed 0 bases from V and 3 bases from J, with 12 bases in between. From germline, CDR1 is SGHNT and CDR2 YENEEA. CDR3 sequence (DNA): TGTGCCAGCAGCTTAGATCCTCGGGACAACAATCAGCCCCAGCATTTT. Amino acid sequence: CASSLDPRDNNQPQHF.

The gene calls are TRBV19 and TRBJ2-7; 9 bases match TRBD1. The V and J ends lost 7 bases and 5 bases, in that order; junction bases with no gene match: 9. The CDR3 length is 14 residues. CDR1 LNHDA and CDR2 SQIVND come from the germline V gene (reference sequence). The CDR3 is CASTPGQGSDEQYF. The CDR3 coding sequence is TGTGCCAGTACCCCGGGACAGGGTTCCGACGAGCAGTACTTC.